This TCR beta chain originates from a study of T cell responses to AZD1222 COVID-19 vaccine. About the study: Second doses at about 4 or about 12 weeks were pooled. Points from the study as a whole: Sampled repertoires all dated from after the peak T cell response. White British ancestry dominated among donors, who included more females, and clonal diversity was possibly underestimated. Baseline seropositivity occurred in only 5 to 7 AZD1222 recipients.

This CDR3 spans 11 amino acids. V lost 7 bases and J 4 bases, leaving 8 bases between the germline ends. Germline CDR1 and CDR2: LNHDA and SQIVND (reference sequence). Points on this clone: Antigen: not known.

This table comes from immunoSEQ multiplex PCR, and its TCRdb copy is limited to in-frame clones, with some not included. The sample has about 96,000 clones, approximately 87% seen once; the top ten hold approximately 24%. The receptor was isolated from an adult in good health. The source material was peripheral blood, sampled on day 0 of AZD1222 vaccination. The J gene is TRBJ2-7, the V gene TRBV19; D is possibly TRBD1 (6 bases). The CDR3 sequence: CASTRGYEQYF. The CDR3 bases are TGTGCCAGTACTAGGGGGTACGAGCAGTACTTC.